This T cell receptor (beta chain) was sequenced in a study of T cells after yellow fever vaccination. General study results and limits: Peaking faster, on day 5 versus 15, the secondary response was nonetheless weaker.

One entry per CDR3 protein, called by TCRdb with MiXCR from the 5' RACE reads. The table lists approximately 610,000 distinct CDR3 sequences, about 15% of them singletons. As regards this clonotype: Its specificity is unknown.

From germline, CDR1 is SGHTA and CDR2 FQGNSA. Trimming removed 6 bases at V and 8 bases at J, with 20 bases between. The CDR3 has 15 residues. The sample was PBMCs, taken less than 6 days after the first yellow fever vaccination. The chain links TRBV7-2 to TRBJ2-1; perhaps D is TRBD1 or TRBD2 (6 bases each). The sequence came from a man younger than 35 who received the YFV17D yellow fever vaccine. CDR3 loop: CASSLRGPAADEQFF. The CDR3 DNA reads TGTGCCAGCAGTCTTCGGGGGCCGGCGGCTGATGAGCAGTTCTTC. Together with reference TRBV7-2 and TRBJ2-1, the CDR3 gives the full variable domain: GAGVSQSPSNKVTEKGKDVELRCDPISGHTALYWYRQSLGQGLEFLIYFQGNSAPDKSGLPSDRFSAERTGGSVSTLTIQRTQQEDSAVYLCASSLRGPAADEQFFGPGTRLTVL.